This is a list of T cell receptor beta chains from one sample in a study of blood T cell repertoires in COVID-19. The table came from immunoSEQ multiplex PCR; TCRdb's copy has only in-frame clones and leaves some out. This sample has roughly 430,000 clones, with approximately 85% found just once. Specimen: PBMCs or T cells enriched from blood (not recorded which). The source of these receptors is a woman in her 40s with acute COVID-19. Each CDR3 is given with its conserved first and last residue. The order of the fields is D gene, clone size, V gene, CDR3 protein. D genes are given only for firm matches. For some rows the clone size is stated as once, few or many, or as a class when expanded; others skip it.

d_gene: -; abundance: -; v_gene: TRBV3-1/TRBV3-2; CDR3aa: CASSHQGGGYTF
d_gene: -; abundance: -; v_gene: TRBV19; CDR3aa: CASSSSPGRGYTGELFF
d_gene: -; abundance: -; v_gene: TRBV19; CDR3aa: CASGDRGLGQPQHF
d_gene: -; abundance: -; v_gene: TRBV4-1; CDR3aa: CASSQGGGRGSPLHF
d_gene: -; abundance: -; v_gene: TRBV7-9; CDR3aa: CASSQPGRANTEAFF
d_gene: -; abundance: once; v_gene: TRBV14; CDR3aa: CASSHLVSGGYTF
d_gene: -; abundance: -; v_gene: TRBV5-8; CDR3aa: CASSLVVGASGNTIYF
d_gene: TRBD1; abundance: -; v_gene: TRBV30; CDR3aa: CAWSGQGALNEKLFF
d_gene: TRBD1; abundance: -; v_gene: TRBV18; CDR3aa: CASSPETGKDEQFF
d_gene: -; abundance: -; v_gene: TRBV3-1/TRBV3-2; CDR3aa: CASSQGRTDGYTF
d_gene: -; abundance: -; v_gene: TRBV7-6; CDR3aa: CASSLRGETNSPLHF
d_gene: TRBD1; abundance: -; v_gene: TRBV2; CDR3aa: CAGPGNRGGTEAFF
d_gene: -; abundance: once; v_gene: TRBV5-4; CDR3aa: CASSLRGRETQYF
d_gene: TRBD1; abundance: -; v_gene: TRBV29-1; CDR3aa: CSVDGQGEDGYTF
d_gene: -; abundance: -; v_gene: TRBV3-1/TRBV3-2; CDR3aa: CASSQDRGQPQHF
d_gene: -; abundance: -; v_gene: TRBV19; CDR3aa: CASSIVSGGGSPLHF
d_gene: -; abundance: -; v_gene: TRBV6-2/TRBV6-3; CDR3aa: CASSPPGQRVGGYTF
d_gene: TRBD1; abundance: -; v_gene: TRBV29-1; CDR3aa: CSVTSGTGVEKLFF
d_gene: TRBD2; abundance: -; v_gene: TRBV30; CDR3aa: CAWSGRGGLDTQYF
d_gene: -; abundance: -; v_gene: TRBV6-6; CDR3aa: CASSSTGRNYEQYF
d_gene: TRBD1; abundance: -; v_gene: TRBV6-1; CDR3aa: CASSEAGKGAESPLHF
d_gene: -; abundance: -; v_gene: TRBV30; CDR3aa: CAWNLVIDYTF
d_gene: TRBD1; abundance: -; v_gene: TRBV30; CDR3aa: CAWSTGQGRNSPLHF
d_gene: -; abundance: -; v_gene: TRBV20-1; CDR3aa: CSVERGNTIYF
d_gene: TRBD1; abundance: -; v_gene: TRBV29-1; CDR3aa: CSGHRGPDTEAFF
d_gene: -; abundance: -; v_gene: TRBV24-1; CDR3aa: CATSDLGDTLSNQPQHF
d_gene: TRBD1; abundance: -; v_gene: TRBV4-1; CDR3aa: CASSQETGEPYGYTF
d_gene: TRBD2; abundance: -; v_gene: TRBV18; CDR3aa: CASSALGGEQFF
d_gene: TRBD1; abundance: -; v_gene: TRBV5-1; CDR3aa: CASSLAGTGGLQETQYF
d_gene: -; abundance: -; v_gene: TRBV19; CDR3aa: CAWKKAGTSGRMNTEAFF
d_gene: TRBD2; abundance: once; v_gene: TRBV4-1; CDR3aa: CASSQGLAGGWDTQYF
d_gene: TRBD1; abundance: -; v_gene: TRBV19; CDR3aa: CASSMGQGAQPQHF
d_gene: -; abundance: once; v_gene: TRBV29-1; CDR3aa: CSVEDPQEQYF
d_gene: -; abundance: -; v_gene: TRBV10-3; CDR3aa: CAADDGPRLGGNTIYF
d_gene: TRBD1; abundance: -; v_gene: TRBV11-2; CDR3aa: CASSTIRGTAETQYF
d_gene: -; abundance: -; v_gene: TRBV5-4; CDR3aa: CASSLLEGRPDTQYF
d_gene: TRBD1; abundance: -; v_gene: TRBV5-5; CDR3aa: CASSFGQGGWEQYF
d_gene: TRBD1; abundance: -; v_gene: TRBV9; CDR3aa: CASSVVTGGTEAFF
d_gene: TRBD2; abundance: -; v_gene: TRBV5-1; CDR3aa: CASSPGGGGNNEQFF
d_gene: -; abundance: -; v_gene: TRBV6-5; CDR3aa: CASRPGGELEAFF
d_gene: -; abundance: -; v_gene: TRBV7-6; CDR3aa: CASGTGSAGNTIYF
d_gene: TRBD2; abundance: -; v_gene: TRBV18; CDR3aa: CASSPPGGVETQYF
d_gene: -; abundance: -; v_gene: TRBV5-4; CDR3aa: CASSSPGGEKLFF
d_gene: TRBD1; abundance: -; v_gene: TRBV19; CDR3aa: CASSRGQEPRNTIYF
d_gene: -; abundance: -; v_gene: TRBV11-2; CDR3aa: CASSAGVGGANYGYTF
d_gene: TRBD1; abundance: -; v_gene: TRBV7-9; CDR3aa: CASSSIAGGNTEAFF
d_gene: TRBD2; abundance: -; v_gene: TRBV29-1; CDR3aa: CSVYGGEKYEQYF
d_gene: TRBD2; abundance: -; v_gene: TRBV5-8; CDR3aa: CASSLLPTSGGFLRTDTQYF
d_gene: -; abundance: once; v_gene: TRBV2; CDR3aa: CASKEGATNEKLFF
d_gene: TRBD1; abundance: -; v_gene: TRBV19; CDR3aa: CASSITPDRDNQPQHF
d_gene: -; abundance: many; v_gene: TRBV27; CDR3aa: CASSLRRQDNSPLHF
d_gene: TRBD2; abundance: -; v_gene: TRBV5-4; CDR3aa: CASSFERGGSEQFF
d_gene: -; abundance: -; v_gene: TRBV19; CDR3aa: CASSLRPSGISNSPLHF